A single count supports the clone carrying this TCR beta chain. This CDR3 has 13 residues. Germline V gives CDR1 SGHRS, CDR2 YFSETQ. The V and J ends lost 4 bases and 7 bases respectively, with 9 bases between them. This entry is derived from a study of blood T cell repertoires in COVID-19. The data were produced by immunoSEQ multiplex PCR, yet TCRdb's version contains in-frame clones alone and is incomplete. The sample contains some 73,000 clones, around four fifths of which appear only once. The source is a man aged 55 to 70 with acute or convalescent COVID-19. Sequenced: peripheral blood. The rearrangement joins TRBV5-1 to TRBJ1-6; TRBD1 is a possible D gene (6 bases). The DNA of the CDR3 is TGCGCCAGCAGCACCGGACAGAATTCACCCCTCCACTTT. Translated: CASSTGQNSPLHF.